This entry lists 25 T cell receptor beta chains sequenced from one sample in a study of T cells in Graves' hyperthyroidism and ophthalmopathy. Amplification of TCR beta CDR3 regions was performed using RNA transcripts as template. The primer set for the first-round RT-PCR of the TCR CDR3 was HTBI. TCRdb called the multiplex PCR reads again in MiXCR, with one record for every CDR3 protein. The sample contains some 460,000 distinct CDR3 sequences, less than 20% of which appear only once. The material sequenced was blood. The source is a woman under 30 with Graves' hyperthyroidism.

The chain employs TRBV28 and TRBJ1-2; D gene unclear. V lost 1 base to trimming and J lost 6 bases, with 6 bases between them. The CDR3 has 12 amino acids. CDR1 and CDR2 (germline): MDHEN, SYDVKM. The chain's CDR3 is CASSLFSDGYTF. As DNA, the CDR3 is TGTGCCAGCAGTTTATTCTCGGATGGCTACACCTTC.

This clonotype was recorded many times. The DNA of the CDR3 is TGTGCCAGCAGTTCAACACAGGGCTCCTACGAGCAGTACTTC. This encodes CASSSTQGSYEQYF. The chain couples TRBV27 to TRBJ2-7, with D tentatively TRBD1 (6 bases). There are 14 residues in the CDR3. Germline-derived CDR1 and CDR2 are MNHEY and SMNVEV (reference sequence). V shed 4 bases and J shed 0 bases, with 10 bases lying between them.

This clonotype was counted at least ten times. The chain is built from TRBV6-5 and TRBJ1-5; tentatively, D is TRBD1 (5 bases). The CDR3 has 18 residues. The germline CDR1 and CDR2 sequences are MNHEY and SVGAGI. The germline V and J ends were trimmed by 2 bases and 0 bases, with 17 bases remaining between them. CDR3 DNA: TGTGCCAGCAGTTACGGGCAGGGTAACCCCGTTAGCAATCAGCCCCAGCATTTT. Translating it yields CASSYGQGNPVSNQPQHF.

This clonotype occurred many times. The gene calls are TRBV5-1 and TRBJ2-7, with 8 bases matching TRBD1. This CDR3 is built from 14 residues. Germline CDR1 and CDR2: SGHRS and YFSETQ. J was trimmed by 7 bases and V by 3 bases; bases with no gene match: 9. Written as DNA, the CDR3 is TGCGCCAGCAGCTCCGGGACAGGATCGGGTGAGCAGTACTTC. This sequence encodes CASSSGTGSGEQYF.

This chain links TRBV2 with TRBJ2-7; perhaps TRBD1 as D (6 bases). The V gene lost 6 bases and the J gene lost 0 bases, with 12 bases spanning the gap. CDR3 length: 14 amino acids. Germline values: CDR1 SNHLY, CDR2 FYNNEI. CDR3 DNA sequence: TGTGCCAGCAGCTCGGACAGAGTCTCCTACGAGCAGTACTTC. This encodes CASSSDRVSYEQYF.

Many counts were recorded for this clonotype. This rearrangement joins TRBV12-3 or TRBV12-4 to TRBJ1-2, with TRBD1 as a possible D gene (5 bases). The CDR3 runs to 16 residues. Trimming cost V 5 bases and J 4 bases, with 20 bases left between them. The CDR3 DNA reads TGTGCCAGCAGTCCCCGGGGGGGGGTACTAGGCTATGGCTACACCTTC. It translates to CASSPRGGVLGYGYTF.

Comments on this clonotype: At one of its ends the junction is not consistent with the germline gene, which may arise from a read error. The chain combines TRBV9 with TRBJ2-7; D unresolved. Germline CDR1 reads SGDLS; CDR2 reads YYNGEE. This CDR3 is built from 18 residues. As DNA, the CDR3 is TGTGCCAGCAACGTAGCTGATCTGACATCTAGGTACCTTGATGAGCAGTACTTC. Amino acids: CASNVADLTSRYLDEQYF.

This clonotype has ten or more counts. V usage is TRBV28 and J usage is TRBJ1-4, with unresolved D. The CDR3 loop spans 14 amino acids. V was trimmed by 3 bases and J by 8 bases, leaving 13 bases between them. Germline V gene data show CDR1 as MDHEN and CDR2 as SYDVKM. The CDR3, as DNA: TGTGCCAGCAGTTTTGTGGGTGGTGGGGAAAAACTGTTTTTT. This sequence encodes CASSFVGGGEKLFF.

This clonotype came up once. V usage is TRBV29-1 and J usage is TRBJ1-2; D is uncertain. Germline CDR1 SQVTM, CDR2 ANQGSEA. V was shortened by 4 bases and J by 4 bases, with 22 bases between the two germline ends. This CDR3 is built from 16 residues. This chain's CDR3 is CSVGDYRTGDTYGYTF. The CDR3 DNA reads as TGCAGCGTTGGAGATTACCGGACGGGCGATACCTATGGCTACACCTTC. Based on the CDR3 plus reference TRBV29-1 and TRBJ1-2, the full variable domain is SAVISQKPSRDICQRGTSLTIQCQVDSQVTMMFWYRQQPGQSLTLIATANQGSEATYESGFVIDKFPISRPNLTFSTLTVSNMSPEDSSIYLCSVGDYRTGDTYGYTFGSGTRLTVV.

This clonotype was recorded at least ten times. The J gene is TRBJ2-3, the V gene TRBV7-8, with D unresolved. V lost 3 bases, J lost 2 bases, and 6 bases lay in between. The CDR3 runs to 13 residues. The germline V gene has CDR1 SGHVS and CDR2 FQNEAQ. CDR3 loop: CASSFGYTDTQYF. CDR3 DNA sequence: TGTGCCAGCAGCTTCGGGTACACAGATACGCAGTATTTT.

This clonotype was seen many times. This chain links TRBV5-1 with TRBJ2-2; 8 bases agree with TRBD1. V gave up 4 bases and J gave up 4 bases; unmatched junction bases: 6. Germline assignment: CDR1 SGHRS and CDR2 YFSETQ. The CDR3 consists of 15 residues. The CDR3 sequence: CASSLDRASTGELFF. CDR3 DNA: TGCGCCAGCAGCCTGGACAGGGCGAGCACCGGGGAGCTGTTTTTT.

This clonotype was seen more than once but under ten times. V gene TRBV29-1 combines with J gene TRBJ1-4, with no clear D. The CDR3 is made up of 11 amino acids. The germline V and J ends were trimmed by 2 bases and 8 bases, with 6 bases remaining between them. Germline V gene data show CDR1 as SQVTM and CDR2 as ANQGSEA. The CDR3 region has the DNA TGCAGCGTTGAAACGTGGGAAAAACTGTTTTTT. Its translation: CSVETWEKLFF.

This clonotype was detected ten times or more. The chain has TRBV6-5 and TRBJ1-3; 10 bases are shared with TRBD1. This CDR3 is 17 amino acids long. J was trimmed by 3 bases and V by 2 bases; bases with no gene match: 7. Germline V gene data show CDR1 as MNHEY and CDR2 as SVGAGI. The CDR3 loop is CASSYQRQGASGNTIYF. As DNA, the CDR3 is TGTGCCAGCAGTTACCAAAGACAGGGGGCAAGTGGAAACACCATATATTTT.

The CDR3 loop reads CASSSLAGGLSYEQYF. The CDR3, as DNA: TGTGCCAGCAGCTCGCTAGCGGGGGGCCTTTCCTACGAGCAGTACTTC. The chain combines TRBV12-3 or TRBV12-4 with TRBJ2-7; TRBD2 aligns across 11 bases. J gave up 1 base and V 6 bases, and 8 bases lay outside the gene matches. This CDR3 contains 16 residues.

This clonotype has at least ten counts. This chain connects TRBV12-3 or TRBV12-4 to TRBJ2-1, with 7 nucleotides matching TRBD1. The J segment lost 7 bases and the V segment lost 3 bases, leaving 6 bases of the junction unmatched. CDR3 length: 14 residues. CDR3 in DNA: TGTGCCAGCAGTTTCAAAGGGGGCCGGAATGAGCAGTTCTTC. It translates to CASSFKGGRNEQFF.

In its sample, this clonotype was seen many times. The chain couples TRBV20-1 to TRBJ2-1; TRBD2 might be the D (5 bases). The length of the CDR3 is 15 residues. The germline V gene has CDR1 DFQATT and CDR2 SNEGSKA (reference sequence). The V end lost 0 bases, the J end lost 2 bases, and 11 bases lay between the germline ends. The CDR3 nucleotides read TGCAGTGCTAGAGATCATCTAGCCCCCTACAATGAGCAGTTCTTC. It encodes CSARDHLAPYNEQFF.

The sample holds many counts of this clonotype. V and J are TRBV24-1 and TRBJ1-5, with 10 bases aligning to TRBD1. Germline V gene data show CDR1 as KGHDR and CDR2 as SFDVKD. This CDR3 has 15 residues. J gave up 1 base and V 7 bases, and 3 bases lay outside the gene matches. CDR3 in DNA: TGTGCCACCAGGAGGGACAGGGGAAGCAATCAGCCCCAGCATTTT. Amino acids: CATRRDRGSNQPQHF.

CDR3 DNA: TGCGCCAGCAGCCTAAGGGGGGGGATGAAGGGCTACACCTTC. Its protein is CASSLRGGMKGYTF. The chain employs TRBV4-1 and TRBJ1-2; D is perhaps TRBD1 (6 bases). CDR3 length: 14 residues. Germline loops: CDR1 MGHRA, CDR2 YSYEKL. The V gene lost 4 bases and the J gene lost 8 bases, with 17 bases spanning the gap.

This clonotype occurred many times. The chain joins TRBV12-3 or TRBV12-4 to TRBJ2-7; 11 positions agree with TRBD2. J gave up 6 bases and V 5 bases, and 6 bases lay outside the gene matches. This CDR3 comprises 14 residues. CDR3: CASSPSGRYGEQYF. The CDR3 DNA reads as TGTGCCAGCAGTCCTAGCGGGAGGTACGGCGAGCAGTACTTC.

This clonotype was detected ten times or more. The gene calls are TRBV7-9 and TRBJ2-3; 7 bases are a match to TRBD2. V dropped 7 bases and J dropped 2; count of bases not matched to a gene: 15. The V gene's germline CDR1 is SEHNR and CDR2 FQNEAQ (reference sequence). This CDR3 has 17 amino acids. DNA for the CDR3: TGTGCCAGCACTCCCACCCCGCCTAGCGGCACCACAGATACGCAGTATTTT. It is translated as CASTPTPPSGTTDTQYF.

This clonotype has a count of ten or more. V and J are TRBV20-1 and TRBJ2-3; D is possibly TRBD2 (6 bases). The CDR3 runs 12 residues. CDR1 is DFQATT and CDR2 is SNEGSKA in the germline V gene (reference sequence). The V end lost 8 bases, the J end lost 5 bases, and 14 bases lay between the germline ends. The CDR3, as DNA: TGCAGTATCCGGGGGATTGAAGATACGCAGTATTTT. Protein: CSIRGIEDTQYF.

This clonotype has a count of ten or more. This chain uses TRBV28 with TRBJ1-4; TRBD1 matches at 9 bases. V gave up 6 bases and J gave up 7 bases; unmatched junction bases: 9. Per germline, CDR1 MDHEN and CDR2 SYDVKM. The CDR3 contains 15 residues. The CDR3 sequence is CASRPPGQGIEKLFF. DNA for the CDR3: TGTGCCAGCAGACCACCGGGACAGGGTATTGAAAAACTGTTTTTT. The variable domain in full, with the rest retrieved from reference TRBV28 and TRBJ1-4, is DVKVTQSSRYLVKRTGEKVFLECVQDMDHENMFWYRQDPGLGLRLIYFSYDVKMKEKGDIPEGYSVSREKKERFSLILESASTNQTSMYLCASRPPGQGIEKLFFGSGTQLSVL.

This clonotype was detected ten times or more. The chain combines TRBV7-9 with TRBJ1-4; D is unresolved. Germline assignment: CDR1 SEHNR and CDR2 FQNEAQ (reference sequence). V shed 5 bases and J shed 8 bases, with 18 bases lying between them. This CDR3 region has 15 residues. The CDR3 bases are TGTGCCAGCAGCCCGACGGGTGGGATAACGGAAAAACTGTTTTTT. It yields the protein CASSPTGGITEKLFF.

The chain combines TRBV12-3 or TRBV12-4 with TRBJ2-1; no clear D gene. Trimming shortened V by 2 bases and J by 5 bases, and 10 bases separated the two germline ends. The CDR3 runs 14 residues. The DNA for the CDR3 is TGTGCCAGCAGTTTACGTGGGGATCACAATGAGCAGTTCTTC. It is translated as CASSLRGDHNEQFF.

This clonotype has a count of ten or more. This chain uses TRBV11-2 with TRBJ2-5; 8 bases are a match to TRBD2. V lost 1 base, J lost 2 bases, and 3 bases stayed unmatched. Germline CDR1 and CDR2: SGHAT and FQNNGV. The CDR3 spans 15 residues. The CDR3 nucleotides read TGTGCCAGCAGCTTAGTCCGGGGGGGTCAAGAGACCCAGTACTTC. This codes for CASSLVRGGQETQYF.